One and the same sample provided the 20 T cell receptor beta chains below, sequenced in a study of T-cell memory formation after mild COVID-19. TCRdb passed the 5' RACE reads through MiXCR, listing each CDR3 protein once. Of 200,000 or so distinct CDR3 sequences in the sample, around 9.5% were seen once. The specimen was PBMCs or a T cell subset sorted from them (not recorded which). All receptors come from a young man who had mild COVID-19 (a few samples of this study predate the infection). Cell type and time point are not known.

To note about this clonotype: A read error may explain this, as a much larger clone is one base away. V is TRBV7-2 and J is TRBJ2-5; 10 positions match TRBD2. The germline gives CDR1 SGHTA, CDR2 FQGNSA. This CDR3 has 14 amino acids. J lost 5 bases, V lost 4 bases, and 4 bases had no gene match. The CDR3 reads CASSSGLAFETQYF. CDR3 nucleotide sequence: TGTGCCAGCAGCTCGGGACTAGCGTTTGAGACCCAGTACTTC.

This clonotype turned up a few times. The V call is TRBV27, the J call TRBJ2-7, with 7 bases matching TRBD1. The CDR3 has 14 residues. Losses at the gene ends were 5 bases for V and 3 bases for J; bases not matched to a gene: 7. From germline, CDR1 is MNHEY and CDR2 SMNVEV (reference sequence). CDR3 amino acids: CASSTGTEVYEQYF. CDR3 sequence (DNA): TGTGCCAGCAGTACGGGGACAGAGGTCTACGAGCAGTACTTC.

The chain couples TRBV5-4 to TRBJ1-6, with D uncertain. This CDR3 contains 13 residues. The V and J ends lost 3 bases and 5 bases respectively, with 6 bases between them. Germline V gives CDR1 SGHNT, CDR2 YYREEE (reference sequence). In nucleotides, the CDR3 is TGTGCCAGCAGCTCGAAGGATAATTCACCCCTCCACTTT. Amino acids: CASSSKDNSPLHF.

This clonotype was picked up many times. The chain joins TRBV5-5 to TRBJ2-5, with D uncertain. Deletions cut 0 bases from V and 3 bases from J, with 9 bases between. Germline V lookup: CDR1 SGHKS, CDR2 YYEKEE (reference sequence). The CDR3 length is 14 residues. For the CDR3, the DNA is TGTGCCAGCAGCTTGGCGGCCAACGAAGAGACCCAGTACTTC. This codes for CASSLAANEETQYF.

The chain has TRBV18 and TRBJ2-7, with D possibly being TRBD1 (5 bases). The ends were cut back, 3 bases at V and 4 bases at J, with 16 bases in the middle. This CDR3 is 15 amino acids long. Germline CDR1 reads KGHSH; CDR2 reads LQKENI. CDR3 coding DNA: TGTGCCAGCTCACCGTCATCTGCAGGGAATTACGAGCAGTACTTC. This gives the protein CASSPSSAGNYEQYF.

V gene TRBV6-5 combines with J gene TRBJ1-3; D possibly corresponds to TRBD1 (5 bases). Germline lookup yields CDR1 MNHEY and CDR2 SVGAGI. Trimming removed 0 bases from V and 0 bases from J, with 9 bases in between. The CDR3 loop spans 16 amino acids. CDR3 coding DNA: TGTGCCAGCAGTTACTCAGGGACCTCCTCTGGAAACACCATATATTTT. This gives the protein CASSYSGTSSGNTIYF.

The chain uses TRBV5-1 and TRBJ2-7, with D perhaps TRBD2 (7 bases). The V end was cut by 0 bases, the J end by 5 bases, with 21 bases between. This CDR3 contains 17 residues. Germline values: CDR1 SGHRS, CDR2 YFSETQ. CDR3 in amino acids: CASSLVTGRDTRNEQYF. CDR3 DNA: TGCGCCAGCAGCTTGGTTACAGGGAGGGACACCCGGAACGAGCAGTACTTC.

This clonotype was observed a few times. This chain connects TRBV30 to TRBJ2-7; a weak D match, TRBD2 (5 bases). V gave up 1 base and J gave up 6 bases, with 19 bases separating them. The CDR3 is 15 amino acids. Germline V gene sequence: CDR1 GTSNPN, CDR2 SVGIG (reference sequence). The CDR3 region is CAWSEPWEYRVEQYF. The DNA for the CDR3 is TGTGCCTGGAGTGAGCCTTGGGAGTACAGAGTCGAGCAGTACTTC.

In its sample, this clonotype was seen many times. The rearrangement uses TRBV4-2 and TRBJ1-2; D uncertain. The CDR3 length is 16 residues. The germline CDR1 and CDR2 sequences are LGHNA and YNFKEQ. Trimming stripped 0 bases from V and 7 bases from J, with 18 bases between. The CDR3 nucleotides are TGTGCCAGCAGCCAAGATCCCACGGGCGCCTCCCCTGGCTACACCTTC. This codes for CASSQDPTGASPGYTF.

This clonotype appeared many times. The chain employs TRBV11-2 and TRBJ2-3; 10 positions match TRBD1. Germline V lookup: CDR1 SGHAT, CDR2 FQNNGV. CDR3 length: 14 amino acids. The V gene end was trimmed by 8 bases and the J gene end by 3 bases; junction bases not matched to a gene: 5. For the CDR3, the DNA is TGTGCCAGCGCCCGGGACAGGGGAACAGATACGCAGTATTTT. This sequence encodes CASARDRGTDTQYF.

This clonotype showed up just a few times. CDR3 region: CASTPAGRKYEQYV. The CDR3 DNA is TGTGCCAGCACCCCCGCTGGGCGGAAATACGAGCAGTACGTC. The V gene is TRBV6-2 or TRBV6-3, the J gene TRBJ2-7, with D unresolved. The germline gives CDR1 MNHEY, CDR2 SVGEGT. The CDR3 sequence is 14 residues long. Deletions cut 7 bases from V and 4 bases from J, with 17 bases between.

This clonotype was seen ten or more times. This sequence joins TRBV7-2 and TRBJ1-2; 7 nucleotides line up with TRBD1. The germline V gene has CDR1 SGHTA and CDR2 FQGNSA. The CDR3 has 13 residues. Trimming at V came to 4 bases and at J to 8 bases, leaving 7 bases not matched to a gene. CDR3 DNA: TGTGCCAGCAGCTCCGCAAACAGGGGCGGCTACACCTTC. It yields the protein CASSSANRGGYTF.

Only a few counts were recorded for this clonotype. The V call is TRBV7-3, the J call TRBJ2-4, with TRBD1 identical over 7 bases. Germline V gene sequence: CDR1 SGHTA, CDR2 FQGTGA. The length of the CDR3 is 14 residues. J lost 6 bases, V lost 3 bases, and 5 bases had no gene match. CDR3 sequence (DNA): TGTGCCAGCAGCTTCACAGGGGCAGGAAACATTCAGTACTTC. Translated: CASSFTGAGNIQYF.

This clonotype turned up a few times. The chain is built from TRBV11-2 and TRBJ2-3; 7 bases fit TRBD1. The CDR3 runs 18 residues. CDR1 and CDR2 (germline): SGHAT, FQNNGV. Losses at the gene ends were 4 bases for V and 4 bases for J; bases not matched to a gene: 17. The CDR3 spells CASSSLLGQTNSADTQYF. The CDR3 DNA follows: TGTGCCAGCAGCTCACTACTGGGACAGACCAATAGCGCAGATACGCAGTATTTT. The complete variable domain, with remaining parts taken from reference TRBV11-2 and TRBJ2-3, reads EAGVAQSPRYKIIEKRQSVAFWCNPISGHATLYWYQQILGQGPKLLIQFQNNGVVDDSQLPKDRFSAERLKGVDSTLKIQPAKLEDSAVYLCASSSLLGQTNSADTQYFGPGTRLTVL.

This clonotype was seen ten or more times. The chain employs TRBV5-1 and TRBJ2-1; D is uncertain. The CDR3 consists of 14 residues. Deletions cut 7 bases from V and 2 bases from J, with 13 bases between. Germline loops: CDR1 SGHRS, CDR2 YFSETQ. Here the CDR3 DNA reads TGCGCCAGCGCTCCGGACGGAACCTACAATGAGCAGTTCTTC. Encoded protein: CASAPDGTYNEQFF.

This clonotype has more than one count but fewer than ten. V gene TRBV4-1 combines with J gene TRBJ2-2; D possibly corresponds to TRBD1 (5 bases). The V end lost 1 base, the J end lost 0 bases, and 18 bases lay between the germline ends. Germline V lookup: CDR1 MGHRA, CDR2 YSYEKL. The CDR3 contains 19 residues. The CDR3 region has the DNA TGCGCCAGCAGCCAAGGACGTACAGGCTACACCTCGAACACCGGGGAGCTGTTTTTT. Residues: CASSQGRTGYTSNTGELFF.

In this sample, this clonotype turned up many times. The chain combines TRBV7-2 with TRBJ2-7; D gene ambiguous. The length of the CDR3 is 12 residues. The germline gives CDR1 SGHTA, CDR2 FQGNSA. The V end was cut by 5 bases, the J end by 5 bases, with 10 bases between. This CDR3 reads CASSPRGDEQYF. The CDR3 DNA follows: TGTGCCAGCAGCCCCCGAGGTGACGAGCAGTACTTC.

The genes are TRBV20-1 and TRBJ2-5; no clear D gene. CDR1 and CDR2 from the germline V gene are DFQATT and SNEGSKA (reference sequence). Trimming shortened V by 0 bases and J by 2 bases, and 7 bases separated the two germline ends. CDR3 size: 13 residues. In nucleotides, the CDR3 is TGCAGTGCTAGAGACGGCAGGCAAGAGACCCAGTACTTC. Translation: CSARDGRQETQYF.

The chain employs TRBV12-3 or TRBV12-4 and TRBJ1-1, with D hard to call. The CDR3 is 11 residues long. V was trimmed by 4 bases and J by 10 bases, leaving 10 bases between them. CDR3 sequence (DNA): TGTGCCAGCAGTTATGGGTTGAGAGCTTTCTTT. Its translation is CASSYGLRAFF.

This clonotype was observed a few times. The V gene is TRBV20-1, the J gene TRBJ2-5; a possible D gene is TRBD2 (6 bases). The CDR3 is made up of 11 amino acids. Trimming removed 5 bases at V and 5 bases at J, with 9 bases between. Germline V lookup: CDR1 DFQATT, CDR2 SNEGSKA (reference sequence). Here the CDR3 reads CSAWGEETQYF. The CDR3 nucleotides read TGCAGTGCTTGGGGGGAGGAGACCCAGTACTTC.